This TCR beta chain was recovered during a study of PD-L1 blockade in urothelial cancer. The data were produced by immunoSEQ multiplex PCR, yet TCRdb's version contains in-frame clones alone and is incomplete. The table shows about 84,000 clones, with more than 75% occurring only once. The CDR3 runs 13 residues. From germline, CDR1 is SGHTS and CDR2 YDEGEE. Trimming stripped 7 bases from V and 2 bases from J, with 12 bases between. This sequence originates from a man aged 65 to 85 with urothelial cancer. The sample consisted of PBMCs, taken around atezolizumab (anti-PD-L1) treatment. The J gene is TRBJ2-5, the V gene TRBV5-8, with a possible D match to TRBD1 (6 bases). CDR3 residues: CASRRDTQETQYF. The DNA of the CDR3 is TGTGCCAGCCGCCGGGACACTCAAGAGACCCAGTACTTC. The variable domain in full, completed from reference TRBV5-8 and TRBJ2-5, reads EAGVTQSPTHLIKTRGQQATLRCSPISGHTSVYWYQQALGLGLQFLLWYDEGEERNRGNFPPRFSGRQFPNYSSELNVNALELEDSALYLCASRRDTQETQYFGPGTRLLVL.